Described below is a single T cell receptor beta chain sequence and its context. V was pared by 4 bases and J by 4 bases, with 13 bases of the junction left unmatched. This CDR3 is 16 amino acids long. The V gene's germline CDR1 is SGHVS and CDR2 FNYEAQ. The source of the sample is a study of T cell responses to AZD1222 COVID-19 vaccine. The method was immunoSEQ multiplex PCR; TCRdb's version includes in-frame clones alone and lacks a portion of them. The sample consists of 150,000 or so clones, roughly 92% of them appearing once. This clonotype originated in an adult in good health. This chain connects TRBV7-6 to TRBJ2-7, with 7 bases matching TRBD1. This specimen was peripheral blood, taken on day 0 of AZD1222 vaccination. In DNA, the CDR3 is TGTGCCAGCAGCTCGGGGACAGACTTGACGCGGTACGAGCAGTACTTC. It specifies CASSSGTDLTRYEQYF.